This entry features one TCR beta chain sequence. The antigen remains unidentified. The data were obtained in a study of graft-versus-host responses after intestinal transplantation. Looking at the study overall: Each of the recipients got a multivisceral, liver-intestinal, or isolated intestinal transplant. All recipients were given anti-thymocyte globulin induction, and tacrolimus and steroids were then administered for about three years. Whole-study findings and limits: GvH clones appeared in recipient marrow, some first in ileum or blood. Allografts from individuals with graft-donor T cell macrochimerism displayed high graft-versus-host to host-versus-graft clonal ratios.

The V end was cut by 0 bases, the J end by 4 bases, with 10 bases between. Germline assignment: CDR1 GTSNPN and CDR2 SVGIG (reference sequence). CDR3 size: 13 residues. Libraries were prepared by immunoSEQ multiplex PCR; TCRdb keeps only in-frame clonotypes and omits some of them. The sample gives about 94,000 clones, about 91% of which show up once; approximately 0.48% is in the top ten. The source was unstimulated CD8+ T cells sorted from spleen or lymph node cells, collected before intestinal transplant. The chain employs TRBV30 and TRBJ2-7; no definite D call. The source is a human donor who received an intestinal transplant. The CDR3 spells CAWSVSSGYEQYF. The DNA of the CDR3 is TGTGCCTGGAGTGTATCGTCCGGTTACGAGCAGTACTTC.